The clone carrying this TCR beta chain was recorded at least ten times. Its matching antigen is unknown. Amplification of TCR beta CDR3 regions used RNA transcripts. HTBI-primed RT-PCR formed the first round, and a multiplex PCR formed the second. Each CDR3 protein is one row after TCRdb ran MiXCR on the multiplex PCR reads. The sample holds a few hundred thousand distinct CDR3 sequences; roughly 15% are singletons and the top ten take approximately 7%. This record belongs to a study of Graves' ophthalmopathy and Graves' hyperthyroidism. General observations from the study: In predicting ophthalmopathy progression, the model reached about 69% sensitivity and about 73% specificity.

Germline CDR1 is SGHAT and CDR2 is FQDESV (reference sequence). The CDR3 totals 15 residues. Trimming shortened V by 3 bases and J by 2 bases, and 13 bases separated the two germline ends. Calling hyperthyroidism stable required that no ophthalmopathy show up within 18 months of follow-up. In this cohort, patients with other autoimmune diseases, uncontrolled infections, pregnancy or lactation were excluded. Out of about 9.6 ml of fresh peripheral blood, PBMCs were obtained. The sequenced material came from peripheral blood. The rearrangement joins TRBV11-1 to TRBJ1-1, with TRBD1 as a possible D gene (6 bases). This TCR derives from a woman under 30 with stable Graves' hyperthyroidism. DNA for the CDR3: TGTGCCAGCAGCTTTCGACTAGGGGGAAACACTGAAGCTTTCTTT. The encoded protein is CASSFRLGGNTEAFF.